This TCR beta chain derives from a study of blood T cell repertoires in COVID-19. Study summary: Acute and convalescent COVID-19 specimens originated in the United States, Italy and Spain.

This table comes from immunoSEQ multiplex PCR, and its TCRdb copy is limited to in-frame clones, with some not included. The sample has fewer than 200,000 clones; less than 90% are singletons. V lost 0 bases and J lost 2, with 5 bases in between. CDR1 and CDR2 (germline): MNHNS, SASEGT. The CDR3 totals 14 residues. Donors of Cohort 3 who recovered were those that had two negative PCRs, clearance, or symptom resolution. Sample: PBMCs or T cells enriched from blood (not recorded which). This chain links TRBV6-1 with TRBJ1-5; D ambiguous. This TCR came from a woman between 45 and 65 years old who had recovered from COVID-19. The CDR3 DNA follows: TGTGCCAGCAGTGAAGCAACGGGCAATCAGCCCCAGCATTTT. This encodes CASSEATGNQPQHF.